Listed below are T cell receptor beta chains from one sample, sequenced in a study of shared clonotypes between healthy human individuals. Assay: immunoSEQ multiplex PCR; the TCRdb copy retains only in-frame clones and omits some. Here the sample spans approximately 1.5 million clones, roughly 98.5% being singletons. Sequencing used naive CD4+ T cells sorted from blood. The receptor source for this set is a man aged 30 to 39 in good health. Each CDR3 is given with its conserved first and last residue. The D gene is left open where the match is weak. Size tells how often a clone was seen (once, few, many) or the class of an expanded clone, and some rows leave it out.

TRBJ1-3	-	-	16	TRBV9	CASSVELEGGGNTIYF	TGTGCCAGCAGCGTAGAACTCGAGGGTGGAGGAAACACCATATATTTT
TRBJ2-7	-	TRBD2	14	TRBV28	CASSEAGALYEQYF	TGTGCCAGCAGTGAGGCGGGAGCCTTATACGAGCAGTACTTC
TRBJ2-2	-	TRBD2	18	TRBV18	CASSETITGLANTGELFF	TGTGCCAGCTCAGAAACGATAACGGGACTAGCGAACACCGGGGAGCTGTTTTTT
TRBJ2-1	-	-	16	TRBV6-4	CASLPWGRRQFIEQFF	TGTGCCAGCCTACCTTGGGGACGTCGGCAGTTTATTGAGCAGTTCTTC
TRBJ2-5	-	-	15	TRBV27	CASSLHQGNQETQYF	TGTGCCAGCAGTTTACACCAGGGTAACCAAGAGACCCAGTACTTC
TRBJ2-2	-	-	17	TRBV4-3	CASSQDAAGRLTGELFF	TGCGCCAGCAGCCAAGATGCAGCGGGTCGGCTCACCGGGGAGCTGTTTTTT
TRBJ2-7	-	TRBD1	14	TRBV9	CASTRGQGPYEQYF	TGTGCCAGCACTAGAGGACAGGGACCATACGAGCAGTACTTC
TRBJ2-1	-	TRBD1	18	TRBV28	CASSVTTGTGVSYNEQFF	TGTGCCAGCAGTGTTACTACCGGGACAGGAGTCTCCTACAATGAGCAGTTCTTC
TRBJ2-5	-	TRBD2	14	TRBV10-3	CAARGDYTSETQYF	TGTGCCGCCCGAGGGGACTACACCTCGGAGACCCAGTACTTC
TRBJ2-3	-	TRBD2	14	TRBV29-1	CSVAAGVTTDTQYF	TGCAGCGTTGCAGCGGGAGTGACCACAGATACGCAGTATTTT
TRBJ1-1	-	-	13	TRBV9	CASSVDPGPEAFF	TGTGCCAGCAGCGTGGATCCGGGACCTGAAGCTTTCTTT
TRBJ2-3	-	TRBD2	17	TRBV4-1	CASSRGLAIPSTDTQYF	TGCGCCAGCAGCCGAGGACTAGCGATACCCAGCACAGATACGCAGTATTTT
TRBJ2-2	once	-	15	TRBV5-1	CASSYPAEGTGELFF	TGCGCCAGCAGCTACCCCGCGGAGGGAACCGGGGAGCTGTTTTTT
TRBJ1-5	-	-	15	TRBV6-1	CASSEGGRVGQPQHF	TGTGCCAGCAGTGAAGGCGGCAGGGTGGGTCAGCCCCAGCATTTT
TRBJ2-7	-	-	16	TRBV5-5	CASSFDYFSGYYEQYF	TGTGCCAGCAGCTTCGACTATTTCTCAGGGTACTACGAGCAGTACTTC
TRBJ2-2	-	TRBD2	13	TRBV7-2	CASNAGGTGELFF	TGTGCCAGCAATGCGGGAGGTACCGGGGAGCTGTTTTTT
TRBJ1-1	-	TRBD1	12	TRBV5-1	CASSPGGTEAFF	TGCGCCAGCAGCCCAGGGGGCACTGAAGCTTTCTTT
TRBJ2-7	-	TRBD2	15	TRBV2	CASSKTSGSINEQYF	TGTGCCAGCAGTAAGACTAGCGGGAGTATAAACGAGCAGTACTTC
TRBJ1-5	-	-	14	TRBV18	CASSHRDPLGPQHF	TGTGCCAGCTCACACCGGGACCCTTTAGGGCCCCAGCATTTT
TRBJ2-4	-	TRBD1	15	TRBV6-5	CASSYPTGGMDIQYF	TGTGCCAGCAGTTACCCCACAGGGGGCATGGACATTCAGTACTTC
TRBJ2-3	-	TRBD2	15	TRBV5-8	CASTGLAGSTDTQYF	TGTGCCAGCACCGGACTAGCGGGGAGCACAGATACGCAGTATTTT
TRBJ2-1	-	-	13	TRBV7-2	CASGSTSYNEQFF	TGTGCCAGCGGCTCTACCTCCTACAATGAGCAGTTCTTC
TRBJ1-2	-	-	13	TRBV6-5	CASSLRAGNGYTF	TGTGCCAGCAGCCTACGAGCAGGGAACGGCTACACCTTC
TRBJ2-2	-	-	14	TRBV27	CASSSYSVSGELFF	TGTGCCAGCAGTTCGTATTCGGTATCCGGGGAGCTGTTTTTT
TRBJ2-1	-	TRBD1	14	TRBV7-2	CASIRTGGTVEQFF	TGTGCCAGCATCCGGACAGGGGGCACGGTCGAGCAGTTCTTC
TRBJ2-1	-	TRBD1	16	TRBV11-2	CASSPIQGFSYNEQFF	TGTGCCAGCAGCCCGATACAGGGGTTCTCCTACAATGAGCAGTTCTTC
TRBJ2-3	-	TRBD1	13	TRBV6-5	CASRRGQGDTQYF	TGTGCCAGCAGAAGGGGACAGGGGGATACGCAGTATTTT
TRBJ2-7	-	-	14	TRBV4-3	CASSQVGVRNEQYF	TGCGCCAGCAGCCAAGTGGGGGTTCGGAACGAGCAGTACTTC
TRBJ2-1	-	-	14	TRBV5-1	CASSLDLSADEQFF	TGCGCCAGCAGCTTGGATTTGTCGGCGGATGAGCAGTTCTTC
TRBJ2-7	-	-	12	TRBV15	CATSSYSYEQYF	TGTGCCACCAGCTCCTACAGCTACGAGCAGTACTTC
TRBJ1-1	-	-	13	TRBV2	CASSAQGPGAPFF	TGTGCCAGCAGTGCCCAGGGACCCGGCGCACCTTTCTTT
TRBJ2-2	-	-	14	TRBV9	CASNLEGYTGELFF	TGTGCCAGCAACCTGGAAGGTTACACCGGGGAGCTGTTTTTT
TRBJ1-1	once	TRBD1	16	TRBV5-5	CASSLITGGMNTEAFF	TGTGCCAGCAGCTTGATTACAGGGGGGATGAACACTGAAGCTTTCTTT
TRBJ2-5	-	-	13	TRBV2	CASTGVRGETQYF	TGTGCCAGCACGGGAGTTAGGGGAGAGACCCAGTACTTC
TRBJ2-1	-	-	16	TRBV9	CASSVLQGGLHNEQFF	TGTGCCAGCAGCGTCCTACAGGGGGGGCTCCACAATGAGCAGTTCTTC